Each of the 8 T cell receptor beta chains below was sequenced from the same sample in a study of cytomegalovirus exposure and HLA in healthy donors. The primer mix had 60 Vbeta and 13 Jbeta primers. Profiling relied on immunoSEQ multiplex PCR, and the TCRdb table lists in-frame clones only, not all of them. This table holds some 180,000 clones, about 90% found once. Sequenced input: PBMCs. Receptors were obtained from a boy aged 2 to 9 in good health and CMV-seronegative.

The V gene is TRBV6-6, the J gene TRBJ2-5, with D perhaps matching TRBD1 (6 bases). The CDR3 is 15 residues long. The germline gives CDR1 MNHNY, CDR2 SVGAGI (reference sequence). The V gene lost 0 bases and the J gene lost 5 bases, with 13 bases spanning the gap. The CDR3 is CASSYSPGARETQYF. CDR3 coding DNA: TGTGCCAGCAGTTACTCGCCAGGGGCAAGGGAGACCCAGTACTTC.

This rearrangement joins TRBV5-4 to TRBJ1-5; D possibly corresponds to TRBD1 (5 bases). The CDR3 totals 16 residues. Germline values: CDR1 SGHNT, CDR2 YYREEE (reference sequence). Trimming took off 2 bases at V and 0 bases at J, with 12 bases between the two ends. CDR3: CASSLRERGSNQPQHF. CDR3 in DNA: TGTGCCAGCAGCTTAAGGGAAAGGGGTAGCAATCAGCCCCAGCATTTT.

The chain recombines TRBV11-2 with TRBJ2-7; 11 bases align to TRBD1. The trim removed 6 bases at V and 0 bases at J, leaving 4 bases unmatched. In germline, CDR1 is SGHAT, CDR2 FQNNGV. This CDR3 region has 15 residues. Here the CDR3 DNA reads TGTGCCAGCAGAAGGACAGGGGGCGTCTCCTACGAGCAGTACTTC. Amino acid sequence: CASRRTGGVSYEQYF.

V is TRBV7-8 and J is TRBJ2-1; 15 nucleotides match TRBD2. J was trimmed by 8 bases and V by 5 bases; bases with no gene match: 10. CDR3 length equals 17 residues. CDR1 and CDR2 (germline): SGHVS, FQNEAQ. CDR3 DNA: TGTGCCAGCAGCCAAAGGACTAGCGGGAGGGCCAGGGATGAGCAGTTCTTC. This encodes CASSQRTSGRARDEQFF.

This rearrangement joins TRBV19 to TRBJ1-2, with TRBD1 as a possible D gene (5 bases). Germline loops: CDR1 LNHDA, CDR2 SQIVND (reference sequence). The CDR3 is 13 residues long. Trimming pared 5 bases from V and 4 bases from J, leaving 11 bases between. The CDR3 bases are TGTGCCAGTAGTGCTCGGGGGGGCTATGGCTACACCTTC. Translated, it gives CASSARGGYGYTF.

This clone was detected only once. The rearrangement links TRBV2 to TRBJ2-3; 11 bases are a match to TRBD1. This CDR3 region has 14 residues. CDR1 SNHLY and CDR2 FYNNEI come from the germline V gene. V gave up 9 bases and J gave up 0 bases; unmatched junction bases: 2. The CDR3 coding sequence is TGTGCCAGGGGGACAGGGGGTAGCACAGATACGCAGTATTTT. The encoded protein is CARGTGGSTDTQYF.

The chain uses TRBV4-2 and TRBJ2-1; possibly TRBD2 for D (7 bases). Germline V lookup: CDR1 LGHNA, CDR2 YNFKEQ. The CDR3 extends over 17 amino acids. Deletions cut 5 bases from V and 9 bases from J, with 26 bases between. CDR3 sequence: CASSGRGIRHPGFEQFF. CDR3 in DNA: TGTGCCAGCAGCGGGAGGGGGATTCGCCATCCGGGGTTTGAGCAGTTCTTC.

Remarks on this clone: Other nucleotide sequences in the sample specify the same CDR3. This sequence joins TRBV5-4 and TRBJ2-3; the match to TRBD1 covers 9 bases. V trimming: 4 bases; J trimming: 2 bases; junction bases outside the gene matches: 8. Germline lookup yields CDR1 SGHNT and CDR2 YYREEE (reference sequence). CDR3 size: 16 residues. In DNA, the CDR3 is TGTGCCAGCAGCCAGAAGGGACAGGGCCTCACAGATACGCAGTATTTT. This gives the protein CASSQKGQGLTDTQYF.